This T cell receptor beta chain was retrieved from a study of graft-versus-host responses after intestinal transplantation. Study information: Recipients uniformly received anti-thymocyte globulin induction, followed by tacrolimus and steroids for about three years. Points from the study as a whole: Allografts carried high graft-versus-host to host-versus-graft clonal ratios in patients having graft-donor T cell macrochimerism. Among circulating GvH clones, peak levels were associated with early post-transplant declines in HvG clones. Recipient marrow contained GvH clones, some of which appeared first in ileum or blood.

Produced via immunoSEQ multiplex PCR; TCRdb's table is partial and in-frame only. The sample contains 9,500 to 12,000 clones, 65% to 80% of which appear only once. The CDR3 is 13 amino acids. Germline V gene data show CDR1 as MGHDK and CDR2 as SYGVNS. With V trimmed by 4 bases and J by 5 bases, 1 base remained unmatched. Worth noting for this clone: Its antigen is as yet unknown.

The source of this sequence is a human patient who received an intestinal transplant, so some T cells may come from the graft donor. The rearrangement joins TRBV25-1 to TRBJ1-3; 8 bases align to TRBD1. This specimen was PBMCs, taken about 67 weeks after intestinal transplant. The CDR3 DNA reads TGTGCCAGCAGTGCAGGGGGCCGAAACACCATATATTTT. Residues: CASSAGGRNTIYF.